The clone carrying this T cell receptor beta chain has at least ten counts. Its matching antigen is unknown. This sample is drawn from a study of molecular identifiers for immune sequencing clone quantification. For the study at large: For replicates, RNA isolated from roughly 20,000 or 100,000 naive CD8 cells was divided into five portions, of which four were sequenced.

V gave up 4 bases and J gave up 5 bases; unmatched junction bases: 8. This CDR3 has 15 amino acids. Germline lookup yields CDR1 LGHNA and CDR2 YSLEER. Study-wide results and caveats: Detection of one spiked Jurkat cell's TCR RNA reportedly worked in more than 850,000 naive cells. Identical TCR molecules can share a barcode, and this sharing could underestimate highly expanded clone sizes.

TCRdb itself ran the PCR reads through MiXCR, one entry per CDR3 protein. The sample records approximately 20,000 distinct CDR3 sequences, about a fifth being singletons. This clonotype originated in a human donor in good health. Some libraries in this study had Jurkat cell RNA spiked in. Sequenced material: naive CD8+ T cells from blood, with Jurkat cell RNA spiked in. Noted subset: FACS-sorted CD8+CD4-CCR7+CD45RA+ naive T cells. This sequence joins TRBV4-3 and TRBJ2-7; TRBD2 matches at 10 bases. The CDR3 coding sequence is TGCGCCAGCAGCCCCGGTGGTAGCGGGAGGCACGAGCAGTACTTC. This codes for CASSPGGSGRHEQYF.